Sequencing of this T cell receptor (beta chain) was carried out in a study of glioma-infiltrating T cells after dendritic cell vaccination. Study-wide background: Treatment, given 2003 to 2012, was autologous tumor lysate-pulsed dendritic cell vaccination. The study's findings and limits: TCR clonality showed no direct relationship with survival.

Up to roughly 2 ug genomic DNA was used for TCRB CDR3 amplification. Using immunoSEQ multiplex PCR, the repertoire was profiled, and TCRdb retains in-frame clones only, with some absent. The data contain about 24,000 clones, just under 90% of them singletons. Concerning this clone: Its antigen is unknown.

This sample's time point: after dendritic cell vaccination, including at tumor progression/relapse. V was shortened by 4 bases and J by 8 bases, with 16 bases between the two germline ends. The CDR3 spans 14 residues. Per germline, CDR1 SGHRS and CDR2 YFSETQ. The receptor's source is a human donor with glioblastoma. The gene calls are TRBV5-1 and TRBJ1-3; no definite D call. The specimen was blood, collected after dendritic cell vaccination. The CDR3 DNA sequence: TGCGCCAGCAGCCTCGGACGGGGTTTAGACACCATATATTTT. Its translation is CASSLGRGLDTIYF.